A single TCR beta chain is shown here with its context. Its antigen is still unknown. This sample was taken from a study of beta chain features in type 1 diabetes. Overall study findings and caveats: Among all four CD4+ subsets, Type 1 diabetes patients had TCRB CDR3s that were moderately but significantly shorter. Reduced insertions and increased deletions marked VDJ junctions in type 1 diabetes patients. Researchers reported that naive, central memory and Treg TCRB repertoires appeared more similar in patients than in healthy donors.

Researchers reported sorting CD4+ naive, central memory, regulatory and stem cell-like memory cells via CD45RO/CCR7/CD25/CD127/CD95/CD27. Expressed TCRB transcripts were sequenced after all isolated RNA was converted to cDNA. Libraries were prepared by immunoSEQ multiplex PCR; TCRdb keeps only in-frame clonotypes and omits some of them. The sample has about 410,000 clones, about 15% seen once; the top ten hold roughly 0.038%. The source of this sequence is a man aged 30 to 45 in good health. Sequences were obtained from naive CD4+ T cells from blood.

In nucleotides, the CDR3 is TGTGCCAGCAGCTTAATGGCTAACTATGGCTACACCTTC. Amino acid sequence: CASSLMANYGYTF. The rearrangement links TRBV7-9 to TRBJ1-2, with D hard to call. The CDR3 runs to 13 residues. From germline, CDR1 is SEHNR and CDR2 FQNEAQ (reference sequence). Trimming stripped 2 bases from V and 0 bases from J, with 4 bases between.